These 10 T cell receptor beta chains were sequenced from one sample in a study of blood T cells in healthy people across ages. Using a J-beta primer mix together with a sample-barcoded 5' primer, a second PCR was run for roughly 7 to 12 cycles. TCRdb re-called the 5' RACE reads through MiXCR, storing one row per CDR3 protein. The sample carries over a million distinct CDR3 sequences, roughly two fifths recorded once. The sample taken for sequencing was blood. The receptor set was obtained from a young woman in good health.

This chain joins TRBV7-2 and TRBJ2-2, with TRBD2 matching over 8 bases. The CDR3 extends over 18 amino acids. Germline lookup yields CDR1 SGHTA and CDR2 FQGNSA. V shed 0 bases and J 7 bases; nucleotides not matched to a gene: 13. The CDR3 is CASSLAISGATGGGELFF. CDR3 DNA sequence: TGTGCCAGCAGCTTAGCTATTAGCGGGGCCACGGGAGGCGGGGAGCTGTTTTTT.

For this clonotype: This may come from a read error, since a much larger clone is one base off. This rearrangement joins TRBV4-1 to TRBJ2-7, with D perhaps matching TRBD2 (5 bases). Germline V gene sequence: CDR1 MGHRA, CDR2 YSYEKL. V lost 3 bases and J 7 bases, leaving 13 bases between the germline ends. The CDR3 is 13 residues long. For the CDR3, the DNA is TGCGCCAGCAGCCAGATTGAGCGGAATGAGCAGTACTTC. Residues: CASSQIERNEQYF.

The chain combines TRBV30 with TRBJ1-6, with D unclear. This CDR3 region has 14 residues. Germline V gene sequence: CDR1 GTSNPN, CDR2 SVGIG (reference sequence). V was shortened by 3 bases and J by 13 bases, with 19 bases between the two germline ends. The CDR3 loop is CAWRVATGVFPLHF. The CDR3, as DNA: TGTGCCTGGAGAGTTGCGACTGGGGTTTTCCCCCTCCACTTT. Full variable domain (outside the CDR3, taken from reference TRBV30 and TRBJ1-6): SQTIHQWPATLVQPVGSPLSLECTVEGTSNPNLYWYRQAAGRGLQLLFYSVGIGQISSEVPQNLSASRPQDRQFILSSKKLLLSDSGFYLCAWRVATGVFPLHFGNGTRLTVT.

The rearrangement uses TRBV7-3 and TRBJ2-3; tentatively, D is TRBD2 (6 bases). The CDR3 is 16 amino acids. Looked up from germline, CDR1 is SGHTA and CDR2 is FQGTGA. Trimming shortened V by 1 base and J by 7 bases, and 18 bases separated the two germline ends. CDR3 coding DNA: TGTGCCAGCAGCTTAATGGGCGCGGGACCAGGGAATACGCAGTATTTT. Protein product: CASSLMGAGPGNTQYF.

This clonotype was picked up many times. The chain uses TRBV27 and TRBJ2-1; D perhaps matches TRBD2 (6 bases). V was cut by 4 bases and J by 0 bases, with 10 bases left in between. This CDR3 has 15 amino acids. Looked up from germline, CDR1 is MNHEY and CDR2 is SMNVEV (reference sequence). CDR3 protein: CASSSRGSSYNEQFF. The CDR3 DNA follows: TGTGCCAGCAGTTCACGGGGGTCCTCCTACAATGAGCAGTTCTTC.

The chain links TRBV29-1 to TRBJ2-7; TRBD2 matches at 13 bases. The J call is doubtful: the DNA matches TRBJ2-4 better. This CDR3 contains 17 residues. Germline CDR1 and CDR2: SQVTM and ANQGSEA. The CDR3 spells CSAHFPGTSGTKNIQYF. The CDR3 DNA follows: TGCAGCGCCCATTTTCCCGGGACTAGCGGGACCAAAAACATTCAGTACTTC.

V and J are TRBV4-3 and TRBJ2-1; tentatively, D is TRBD2 (6 bases). V was clipped by 1 base and J by 5 bases, with 9 bases between them. This CDR3 comprises 14 residues. The germline V gene encodes CDR1 LGHNA and CDR2 YSLEER. The CDR3 region has the DNA TGCGCCAGCAGCCAAGCACTAGCCGACAATGAGCAGTTCTTC. Amino acids: CASSQALADNEQFF.

This clonotype showed up just a few times. J is TRBJ2-7 and V is TRBV27, with 7 positions matching TRBD1. Germline lookup yields CDR1 MNHEY and CDR2 SMNVEV (reference sequence). There are 15 residues in the CDR3. V was pared by 1 base and J by 3 bases, with 6 bases of the junction left unmatched. As DNA, the CDR3 is TGTGCCAGCAGTTTATACCCAACAGGGGTCTACGAGCAGTACTTC. It specifies CASSLYPTGVYEQYF.

This clonotype was picked up many times. The chain joins TRBV27 to TRBJ1-2, with 8 bases fitting TRBD1. Germline V gene lookup returns CDR1 MNHEY and CDR2 SMNVEV (reference sequence). The CDR3 is made up of 17 amino acids. V dropped 4 bases and J dropped 4; count of bases not matched to a gene: 14. The CDR3 nucleotides read TGTGCCAGCAGTTCCTATGGGGCAACGGGACAGGCCTATGGCTACACCTTC. Its translation: CASSSYGATGQAYGYTF.

The genes are TRBV4-2 and TRBJ2-7; a possible D gene is TRBD1 (5 bases). Germline CDR1 and CDR2: LGHNA and YNFKEQ. The CDR3 is 15 amino acids. V was shortened by 0 bases and J by 3 bases, with 12 bases between the two germline ends. CDR3 nucleotide sequence: TGTGCCAGCAGCCAAGAAGGCCAGGGTGACTACGAGCAGTACTTC. Translated, it gives CASSQEGQGDYEQYF.